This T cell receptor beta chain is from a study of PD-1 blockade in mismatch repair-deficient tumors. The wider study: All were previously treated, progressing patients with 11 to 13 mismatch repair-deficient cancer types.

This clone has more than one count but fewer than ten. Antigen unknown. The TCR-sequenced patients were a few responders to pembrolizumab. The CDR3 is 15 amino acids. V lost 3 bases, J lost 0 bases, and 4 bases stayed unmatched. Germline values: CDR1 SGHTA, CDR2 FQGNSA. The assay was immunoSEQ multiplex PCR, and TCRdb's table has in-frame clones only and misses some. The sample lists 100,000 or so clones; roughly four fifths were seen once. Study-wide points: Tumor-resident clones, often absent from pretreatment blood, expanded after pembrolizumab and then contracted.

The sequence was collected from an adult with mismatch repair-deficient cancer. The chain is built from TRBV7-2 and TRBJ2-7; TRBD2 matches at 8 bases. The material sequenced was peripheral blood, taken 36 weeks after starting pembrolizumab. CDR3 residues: CASSFGGTSSYEQYF. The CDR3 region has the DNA TGTGCCAGCAGCTTCGGCGGGACTAGCTCCTACGAGCAGTACTTC.